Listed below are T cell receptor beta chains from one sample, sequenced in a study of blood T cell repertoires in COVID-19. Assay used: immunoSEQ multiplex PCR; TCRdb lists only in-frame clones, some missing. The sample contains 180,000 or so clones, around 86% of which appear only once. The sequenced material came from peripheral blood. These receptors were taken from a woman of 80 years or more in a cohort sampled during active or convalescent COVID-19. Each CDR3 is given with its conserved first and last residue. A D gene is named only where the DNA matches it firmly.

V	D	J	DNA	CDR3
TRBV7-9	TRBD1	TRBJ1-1	TGTGCCAGCAGCCCAGAAACCGGGACAGGGGGCGTCAGGACTGAAGCTTTCTTT	CASSPETGTGGVRTEAFF
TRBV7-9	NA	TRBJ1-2	TGTGCCAGCAGCTTCGACACAGCATATGGCTACACCTTC	CASSFDTAYGYTF
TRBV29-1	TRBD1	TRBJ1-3	TGCAGCGTTTTGGGACAGGACGGAAACACCATATATTTT	CSVLGQDGNTIYF
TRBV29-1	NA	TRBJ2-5	TGCAGCGTTGATTCACGCATGCATGCGGAGACCCAGTACTTC	CSVDSRMHAETQYF
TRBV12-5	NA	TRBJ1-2	TGTGCTAGTGGTTTGGCCGAACAGGGTTTTGGCTATGGCTACACCTTC	CASGLAEQGFGYGYTF
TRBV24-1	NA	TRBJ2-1	TGTGCCACCGGGGCGTCGGCACGGTCCTACAATGAGCAGTTCTTC	CATGASARSYNEQFF
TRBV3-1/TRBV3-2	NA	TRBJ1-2	TGTGCCAGCAGCCCATGGAGCACTTTCGGGGGTATTGGCTACACCTTC	CASSPWSTFGGIGYTF
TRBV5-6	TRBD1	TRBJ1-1	TGTGCCAGCAGCTTCCGGGACAGGCTAGTGAACACTGAAGCTTTCTTT	CASSFRDRLVNTEAFF
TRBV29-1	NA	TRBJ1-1	TGCAGCGTCATACCCGGGGGAGCGATGGGCACTGAAGCTTTCTTT	CSVIPGGAMGTEAFF
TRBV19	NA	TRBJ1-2	TGTGCCAGTAGTTCTAAGACTGGGAACTATGGCTACACCTTC	CASSSKTGNYGYTF